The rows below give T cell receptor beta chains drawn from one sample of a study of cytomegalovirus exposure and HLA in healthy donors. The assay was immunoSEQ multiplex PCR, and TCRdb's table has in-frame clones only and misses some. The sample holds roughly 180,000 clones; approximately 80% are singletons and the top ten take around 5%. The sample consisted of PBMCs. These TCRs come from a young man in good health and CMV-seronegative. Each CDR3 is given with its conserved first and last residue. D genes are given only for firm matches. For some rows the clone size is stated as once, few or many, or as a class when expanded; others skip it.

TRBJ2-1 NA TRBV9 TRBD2 CASSARGLLNEQFF TGTGCCAGCAGCGCTAGGGGACTACTCAATGAGCAGTTCTTC
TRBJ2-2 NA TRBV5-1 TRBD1 CASRVDRAGSTGELFF TGCGCCAGCAGAGTAGACAGGGCAGGTAGCACCGGGGAGCTGTTTTTT
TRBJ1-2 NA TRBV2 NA CASSEALGAGYTF TGTGCCAGCAGTGAAGCGCTGGGGGCTGGCTACACCTTC
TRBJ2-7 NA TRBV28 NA CASRTARLAYEQYF TGTGCCAGCAGAACGGCGAGGCTCGCCTACGAGCAGTACTTC
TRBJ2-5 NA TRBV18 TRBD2 CASSPASGGPSGETQYF TGTGCCAGCTCACCAGCGAGCGGGGGGCCTTCGGGAGAGACCCAGTACTTC
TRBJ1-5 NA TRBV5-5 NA CASSVQGNQPQHF TGTGCCAGCAGCGTCCAGGGCAATCAGCCCCAGCATTTT
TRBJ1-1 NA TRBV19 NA CASSSEGVNTEAFF TGTGCCAGTAGTAGTGAGGGGGTGAACACTGAAGCTTTCTTT
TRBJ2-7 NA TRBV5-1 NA CASRGQGPYEQYF TGCGCCAGCAGAGGGCAGGGCCCCTACGAGCAGTACTTC
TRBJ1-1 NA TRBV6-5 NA CASRIRGGNTEAFF TGTGCCAGCCGAATTAGGGGTGGCAACACTGAAGCTTTCTTT
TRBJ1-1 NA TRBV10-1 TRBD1 CASSAGTGLTEAFF TGCGCCAGCAGTGCCGGGACAGGTTTGACTGAAGCTTTCTTT
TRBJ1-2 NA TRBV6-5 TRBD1 CASRGQGARGYTF TGTGCCAGCAGAGGACAGGGGGCACGGGGCTACACCTTC
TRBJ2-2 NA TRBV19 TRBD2 CASSPSGRAYTGELFF TGTGCCAGTAGTCCTAGCGGGAGGGCCTACACCGGGGAGCTGTTTTTT
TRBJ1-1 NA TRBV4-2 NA CASSQDGHPGGNTEAFF TGTGCCAGCAGCCAAGATGGGCACCCCGGAGGGAACACTGAAGCTTTCTTT
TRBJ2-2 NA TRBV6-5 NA CASRAGTGELFF TGTGCCAGCAGGGCGGGCACCGGGGAGCTGTTTTTT
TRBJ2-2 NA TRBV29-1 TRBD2 CSVETLAGGTGELFF TGCAGCGTTGAAACACTAGCGGGAGGCACCGGGGAGCTGTTTTTT
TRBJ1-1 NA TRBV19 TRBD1 CASTIQGAVTEAFF TGTGCCAGTACCATACAGGGGGCTGTGACTGAAGCTTTCTTT
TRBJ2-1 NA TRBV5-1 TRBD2 CASSLSGNSYNEQFF TGCGCCAGCAGCTTAAGCGGGAACTCCTACAATGAGCAGTTCTTC
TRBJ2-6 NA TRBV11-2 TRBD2 CASSLTSLSGANVLTF TGTGCCAGCAGCCTGACTAGCCTCTCTGGGGCCAACGTCCTGACTTTC
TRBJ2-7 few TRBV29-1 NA CSVEGSNEQYF TGCAGCGTTGAAGGGAGCAACGAGCAGTACTTC
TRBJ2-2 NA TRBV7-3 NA CASSLSGANTGELFF TGTGCCAGCAGCTTGTCGGGGGCGAACACCGGGGAGCTGTTTTTT
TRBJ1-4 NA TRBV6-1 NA CASSEGGQGREKLFF TGTGCCAGCAGTGAAGGAGGTCAGGGCCGTGAAAAACTGTTTTTT
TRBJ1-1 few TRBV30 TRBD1 CAVNRGQRNTEAFF TGTGCCGTAAACCGGGGACAGAGGAACACTGAAGCTTTCTTT
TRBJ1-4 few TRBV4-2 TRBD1 CASTGQDNEKLFF TGTGCCAGCACAGGACAGGATAATGAAAAACTGTTTTTT
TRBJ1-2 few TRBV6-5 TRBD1 CASSYLQGGYGYTF TGTGCCAGCAGTTACTTACAGGGGGGCTATGGCTACACCTTC
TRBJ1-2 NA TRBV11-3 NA CASSSNPPACGHTF TGTGCCAGCAGCTCTAACCCACCAGCGTGCGGCCACACCTTC
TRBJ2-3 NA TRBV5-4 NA CASSLGLHTDTQYF TGTGCCAGCAGCTTGGGACTGCACACAGATACGCAGTATTTT
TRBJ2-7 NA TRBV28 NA CATQGGSSYEQYF TGTGCCACTCAGGGTGGTTCTAGCTACGAGCAGTACTTC
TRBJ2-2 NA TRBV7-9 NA CASSYLLPVTGELFF TGTGCCAGCAGCTACTTACTGCCGGTCACCGGGGAGCTGTTTTTT
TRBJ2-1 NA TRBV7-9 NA CASRAYNEQFF TGTGCCAGCAGGGCTTACAATGAGCAGTTCTTC
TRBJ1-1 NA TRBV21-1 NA CASSKAGKSRTGTNTEAFF TGTGCCAGCAGCAAAGCGGGAAAATCGAGGACAGGGACTAACACTGAAGCTTTCTTT
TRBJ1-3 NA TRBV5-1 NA CASSLVGGPVAGNTIYF TGCGCCAGCAGCTTGGTGGGAGGGCCGGTAGCAGGAAACACCATATATTTT
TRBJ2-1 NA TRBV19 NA CASSMVPGYNEQFF TGTGCCAGTAGTATGGTCCCAGGCTACAATGAGCAGTTCTTC
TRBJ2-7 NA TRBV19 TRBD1 CASSMPGQGIYEQYF TGTGCCAGTAGTATGCCGGGACAGGGTATCTACGAGCAGTACTTC
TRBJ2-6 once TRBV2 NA CASSASAGANVLTF TGTGCCAGCAGTGCTAGCGCTGGGGCCAACGTCCTGACTTTC
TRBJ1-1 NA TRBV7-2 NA CASSLEQRTEAFF TGTGCCAGCAGCTTAGAGCAGAGGACTGAAGCTTTCTTT
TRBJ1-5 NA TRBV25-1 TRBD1 CASSTTGANQPQHF TGTGCCAGCAGTACGACAGGGGCTAATCAGCCCCAGCATTTT
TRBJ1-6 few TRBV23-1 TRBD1 CASSQSSRGLDSPLHF TGCGCCAGCAGTCAATCAAGCAGGGGGCTGGATTCACCCCTCCACTTT
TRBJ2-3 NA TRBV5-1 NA CASRPLPGGGGTDTQYF TGCGCCAGCAGACCACTCCCAGGGGGAGGTGGCACAGATACGCAGTATTTT
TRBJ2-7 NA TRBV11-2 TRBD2 CASSRETSAGAYEQYF TGTGCCAGCAGCCGCGAGACTAGTGCGGGAGCATACGAGCAGTACTTC
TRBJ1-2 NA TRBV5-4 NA CASSLAAGIDYGYTF TGTGCCAGCAGCTTGGCCGCAGGGATCGACTATGGCTACACCTTC
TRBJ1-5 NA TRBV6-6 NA CASRDQGWAGNQPQHF TGTGCCAGCAGAGACCAGGGCTGGGCAGGCAATCAGCCCCAGCATTTT
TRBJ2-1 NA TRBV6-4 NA CASSDSQSGEQFF TGTGCCAGCAGTGACTCGCAGTCGGGTGAGCAGTTCTTC
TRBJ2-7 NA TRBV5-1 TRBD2 CASSLGASGNYEQYF TGCGCCAGCAGCTTGGGAGCTAGCGGGAACTACGAGCAGTACTTC
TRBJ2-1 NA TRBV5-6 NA CASSSGYNEQFF TGTGCCAGCAGCTCGGGATACAATGAGCAGTTCTTC
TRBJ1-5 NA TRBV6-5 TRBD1 CASSYSGQNNQPQHF TGTGCCAGCAGTTACTCGGGACAGAACAATCAGCCCCAGCATTTT
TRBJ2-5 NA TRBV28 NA CASSDTGGQSLLQETQYF TGTGCCAGCAGTGACACCGGGGGACAGTCCCTGTTACAAGAGACCCAGTACTTC
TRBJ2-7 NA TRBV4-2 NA CASSSGGSYEQYF TGTGCCAGCAGCTCCGGAGGATCCTACGAGCAGTACTTC
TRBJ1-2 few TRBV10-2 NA CASRGTRGVYGYTF TGCGCCAGCAGGGGGACACGGGGTGTCTATGGCTACACCTTC
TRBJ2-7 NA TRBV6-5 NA CASSQRRLLYEQYF TGTGCCAGCAGCCAGCGGAGGCTCCTCTACGAGCAGTACTTC
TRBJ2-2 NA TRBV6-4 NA CASSDSSSRGSGELFF TGTGCCAGCAGTGACTCGAGTAGCCGGGGGAGCGGGGAGCTGTTTTTT
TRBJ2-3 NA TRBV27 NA CASSRGALDTQYF TGTGCCAGCAGTCGGGGGGCGCTGGATACGCAGTATTTT
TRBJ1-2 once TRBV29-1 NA CSVVAGQSYGYTF TGCAGCGTTGTAGCTGGACAGAGCTATGGCTACACCTTC
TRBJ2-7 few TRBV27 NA CASSFGEAYEQYF TGTGCCAGCAGTTTCGGGGAGGCCTACGAGCAGTACTTC
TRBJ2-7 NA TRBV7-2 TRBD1 CASSRTDRGPYF TGTGCCAGCAGCCGAACTGACAGGGGGCCGTACTTC
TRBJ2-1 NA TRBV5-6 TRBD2 CASSLGLAGYNEQFF TGTGCCAGCAGCTTAGGACTAGCGGGGTACAATGAGCAGTTCTTC
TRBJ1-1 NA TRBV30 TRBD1 CAFDRGSKTEAFF TGTGCCTTCGACAGGGGTTCGAAAACTGAAGCTTTCTTT
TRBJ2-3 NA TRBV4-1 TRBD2 CASSTTSGGAYTQYF TGCGCCAGCAGCACGACTAGCGGGGGGGCCTATACGCAGTATTTT
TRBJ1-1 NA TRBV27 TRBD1 CASSVGQENTEAFF TGTGCCAGCAGTGTCGGACAGGAGAACACTGAAGCTTTCTTT